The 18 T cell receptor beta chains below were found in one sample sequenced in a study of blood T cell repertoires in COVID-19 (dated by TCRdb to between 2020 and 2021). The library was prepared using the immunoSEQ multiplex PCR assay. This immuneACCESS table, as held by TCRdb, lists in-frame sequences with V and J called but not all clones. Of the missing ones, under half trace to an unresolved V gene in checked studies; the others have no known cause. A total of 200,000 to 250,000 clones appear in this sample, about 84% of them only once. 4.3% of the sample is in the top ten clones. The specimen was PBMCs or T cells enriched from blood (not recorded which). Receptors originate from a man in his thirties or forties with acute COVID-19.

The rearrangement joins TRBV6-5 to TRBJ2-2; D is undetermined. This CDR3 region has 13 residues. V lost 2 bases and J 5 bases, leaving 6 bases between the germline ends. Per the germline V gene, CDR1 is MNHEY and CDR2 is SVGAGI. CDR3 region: CASSYGLTGELFF. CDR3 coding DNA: TGTGCCAGCAGTTACGGCCTTACCGGGGAGCTGTTTTTT.

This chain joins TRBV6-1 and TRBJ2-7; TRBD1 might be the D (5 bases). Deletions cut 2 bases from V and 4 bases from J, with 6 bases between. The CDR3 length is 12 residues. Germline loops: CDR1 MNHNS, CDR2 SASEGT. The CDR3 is CASSEQGYEQYF. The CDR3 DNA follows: TGTGCCAGCAGTGAACAGGGTTACGAGCAGTACTTC.

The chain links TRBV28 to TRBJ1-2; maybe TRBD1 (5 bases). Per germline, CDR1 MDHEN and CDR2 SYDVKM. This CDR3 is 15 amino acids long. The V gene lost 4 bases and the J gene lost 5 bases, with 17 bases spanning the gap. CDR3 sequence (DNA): TGTGCCAGCAGTTCCCCGGACACCTTTCGGTATGGCTACACCTTC. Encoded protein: CASSSPDTFRYGYTF.

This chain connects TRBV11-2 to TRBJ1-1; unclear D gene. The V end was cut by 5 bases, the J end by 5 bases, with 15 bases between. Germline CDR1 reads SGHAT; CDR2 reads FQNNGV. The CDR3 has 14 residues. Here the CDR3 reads CASSISRGITEAFF. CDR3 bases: TGTGCCAGCAGCATTTCGCGGGGTATAACTGAAGCTTTCTTT.

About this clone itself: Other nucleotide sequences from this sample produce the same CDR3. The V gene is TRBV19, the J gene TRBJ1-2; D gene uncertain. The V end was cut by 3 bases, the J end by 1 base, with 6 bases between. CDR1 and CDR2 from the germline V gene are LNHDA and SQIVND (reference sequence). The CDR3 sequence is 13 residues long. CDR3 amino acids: CASSIISNYGYTF. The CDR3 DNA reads TGTGCCAGTAGTATTATTAGTAACTATGGCTACACCTTC.

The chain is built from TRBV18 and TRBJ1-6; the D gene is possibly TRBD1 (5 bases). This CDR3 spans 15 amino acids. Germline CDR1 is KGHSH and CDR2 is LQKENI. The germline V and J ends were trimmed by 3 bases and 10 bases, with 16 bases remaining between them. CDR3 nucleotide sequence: TGTGCCAGCTCACCTAAGCAGGGCGATTCGTCACCCCTCCACTTT. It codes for CASSPKQGDSSPLHF.

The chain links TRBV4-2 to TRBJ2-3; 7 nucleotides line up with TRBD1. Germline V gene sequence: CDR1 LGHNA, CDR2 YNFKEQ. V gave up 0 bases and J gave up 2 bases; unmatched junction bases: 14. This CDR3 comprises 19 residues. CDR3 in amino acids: CASSQDRAATGVYTDTQYF. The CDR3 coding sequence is TGTGCCAGCAGCCAAGATCGAGCGGCTACAGGGGTCTACACAGATACGCAGTATTTT.

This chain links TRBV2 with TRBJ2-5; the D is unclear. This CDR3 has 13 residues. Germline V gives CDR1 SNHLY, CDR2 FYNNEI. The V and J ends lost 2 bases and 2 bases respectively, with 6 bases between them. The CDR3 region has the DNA TGTGCCAGCAGTGAAACAAAGCAAGAGACCCAGTACTTC. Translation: CASSETKQETQYF.

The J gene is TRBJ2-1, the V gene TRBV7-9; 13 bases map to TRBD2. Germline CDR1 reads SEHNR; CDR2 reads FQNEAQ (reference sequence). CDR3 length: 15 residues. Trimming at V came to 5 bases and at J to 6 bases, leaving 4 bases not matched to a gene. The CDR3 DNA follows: TGTGCCAGCAGCCGGGGACTAGCGGGGCTCAATGAGCAGTTCTTC. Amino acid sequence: CASSRGLAGLNEQFF.

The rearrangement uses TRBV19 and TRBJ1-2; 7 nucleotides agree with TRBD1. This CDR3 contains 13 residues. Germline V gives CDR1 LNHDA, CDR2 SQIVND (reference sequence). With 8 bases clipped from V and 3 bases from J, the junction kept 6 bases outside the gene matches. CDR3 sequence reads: CASAPTGDYGYTF. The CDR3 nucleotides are TGTGCCAGTGCCCCAACAGGGGACTATGGCTACACCTTC.

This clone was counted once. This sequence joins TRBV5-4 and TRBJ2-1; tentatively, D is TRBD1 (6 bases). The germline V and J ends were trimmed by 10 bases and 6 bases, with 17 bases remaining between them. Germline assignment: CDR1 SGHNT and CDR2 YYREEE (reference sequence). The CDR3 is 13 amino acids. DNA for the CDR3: TGTGCCGTACCCCAGGGGCCCTTCAATGAGCAGTTCTTC. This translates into CAVPQGPFNEQFF.

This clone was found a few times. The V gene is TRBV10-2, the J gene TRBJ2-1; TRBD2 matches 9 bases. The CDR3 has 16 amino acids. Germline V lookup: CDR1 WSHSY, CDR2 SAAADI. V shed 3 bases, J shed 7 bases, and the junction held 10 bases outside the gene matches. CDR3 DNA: TGCGCCAGCAGTGATGAGGCGGGGGGGCATCTGAATGAGCAGTTCTTC. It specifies CASSDEAGGHLNEQFF.

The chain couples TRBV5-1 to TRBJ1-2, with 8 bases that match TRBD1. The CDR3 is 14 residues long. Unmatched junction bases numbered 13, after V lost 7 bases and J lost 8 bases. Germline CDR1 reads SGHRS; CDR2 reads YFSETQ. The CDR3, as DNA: TGCGCCAGCGCGAGAAACCAGGGGGCGGAGGGCTACACCTTC. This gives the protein CASARNQGAEGYTF.

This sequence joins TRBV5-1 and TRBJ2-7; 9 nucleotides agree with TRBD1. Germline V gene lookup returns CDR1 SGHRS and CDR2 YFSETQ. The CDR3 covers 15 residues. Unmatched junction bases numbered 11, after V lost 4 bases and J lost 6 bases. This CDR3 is CASSAPGTGISEQYF. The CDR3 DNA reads TGCGCCAGCAGCGCCCCGGGGACAGGGATAAGCGAGCAGTACTTC.

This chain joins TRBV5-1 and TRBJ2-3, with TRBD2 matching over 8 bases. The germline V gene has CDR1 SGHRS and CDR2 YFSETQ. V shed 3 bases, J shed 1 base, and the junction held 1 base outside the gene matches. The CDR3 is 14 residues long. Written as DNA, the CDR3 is TGCGCCAGCAGCTCACTAGCGGGCACAGATACGCAGTATTTT. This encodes CASSSLAGTDTQYF.

This CDR3 is CASSPPGTGGPNTEAFF. As DNA, the CDR3 is TGTGCCAGCAGTCCCCCCGGGACAGGGGGTCCAAACACTGAAGCTTTCTTT. The chain combines TRBV6-6 with TRBJ1-1, with TRBD1 matching over 11 bases. Trimming removed 5 bases from V and 2 bases from J; junction bases left unmatched: 10. CDR1 MNHNY and CDR2 SVGAGI come from the germline V gene (reference sequence). The CDR3 covers 17 residues.

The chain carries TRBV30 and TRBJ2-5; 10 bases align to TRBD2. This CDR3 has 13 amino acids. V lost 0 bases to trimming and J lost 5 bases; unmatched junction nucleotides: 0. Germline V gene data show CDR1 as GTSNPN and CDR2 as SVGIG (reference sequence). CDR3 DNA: TGTGCCTGGAGTGTGGGACTAGCGGAGACCCAGTACTTC. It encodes CAWSVGLAETQYF.

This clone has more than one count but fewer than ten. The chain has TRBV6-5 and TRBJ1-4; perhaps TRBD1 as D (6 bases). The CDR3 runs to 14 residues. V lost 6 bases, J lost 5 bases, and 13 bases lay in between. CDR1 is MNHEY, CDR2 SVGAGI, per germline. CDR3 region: CASSPTGLNEKLFF. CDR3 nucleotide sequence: TGTGCCAGCAGCCCGACAGGATTAAATGAAAAACTGTTTTTT.